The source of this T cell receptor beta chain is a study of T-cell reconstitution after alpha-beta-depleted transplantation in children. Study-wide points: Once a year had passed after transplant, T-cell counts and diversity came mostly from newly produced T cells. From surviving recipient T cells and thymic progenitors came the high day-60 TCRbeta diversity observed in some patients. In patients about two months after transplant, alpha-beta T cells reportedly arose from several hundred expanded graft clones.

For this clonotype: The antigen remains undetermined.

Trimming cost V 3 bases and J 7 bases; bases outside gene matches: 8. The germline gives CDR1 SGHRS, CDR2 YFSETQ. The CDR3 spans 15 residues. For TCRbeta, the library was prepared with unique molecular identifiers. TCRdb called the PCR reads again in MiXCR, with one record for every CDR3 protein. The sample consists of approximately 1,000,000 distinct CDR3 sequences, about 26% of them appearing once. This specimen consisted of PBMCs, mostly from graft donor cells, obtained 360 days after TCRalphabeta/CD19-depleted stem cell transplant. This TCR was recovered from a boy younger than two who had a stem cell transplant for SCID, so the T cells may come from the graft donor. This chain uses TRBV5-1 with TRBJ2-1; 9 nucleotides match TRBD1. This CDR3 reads CASSSGQGRRNEQFF. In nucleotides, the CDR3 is TGCGCCAGCAGCTCTGGACAGGGGCGAAGGAATGAGCAGTTCTTC.